What follows describes a single T cell receptor beta chain. Its antigen is undetermined. CD8 cells classed as naive were CD45RO-negative and positively selected for CCR7, excluding terminally differentiated effector memory CD45RA+ cells. Evenly divided among several immunoSEQ plates was the genomic DNA of each subset. Sorted subsets were amplified in replicate PCRs using approximately 200 ng DNA, 32,000 or so T cell genomes. Only in-frame clones appear in the TCRdb table, and some are missing; sequencing was by immunoSEQ multiplex PCR. The sample consists of about 2,100,000 clones, about 92% of them appearing once. This sample was included in a study of shared clonotypes between healthy human individuals. General study findings and limits: The represented genetic and exposure-history diversity was limited by the small number of donors. Relative to memory subsets, naive subsets generally showed larger estimated richness.

This TCR derives from a man between 18 and 29 years old in good health. Some clones in this sample may be carry-over from other donors' samples. Sequenced material: naive CD8+ T cells from PBMCs.

This CDR3 is CASSLAHRNTEAFF. The CDR3 region has the DNA TGTGCCAGCAGCTTAGCCCACCGGAACACTGAAGCTTTCTTT. The V and J genes are TRBV11-2 and TRBJ1-1; D unresolved. This CDR3 is built from 14 residues. The V end was cut by 1 base, the J end by 1 base, with 7 bases between. Looked up from germline, CDR1 is SGHAT and CDR2 is FQNNGV.